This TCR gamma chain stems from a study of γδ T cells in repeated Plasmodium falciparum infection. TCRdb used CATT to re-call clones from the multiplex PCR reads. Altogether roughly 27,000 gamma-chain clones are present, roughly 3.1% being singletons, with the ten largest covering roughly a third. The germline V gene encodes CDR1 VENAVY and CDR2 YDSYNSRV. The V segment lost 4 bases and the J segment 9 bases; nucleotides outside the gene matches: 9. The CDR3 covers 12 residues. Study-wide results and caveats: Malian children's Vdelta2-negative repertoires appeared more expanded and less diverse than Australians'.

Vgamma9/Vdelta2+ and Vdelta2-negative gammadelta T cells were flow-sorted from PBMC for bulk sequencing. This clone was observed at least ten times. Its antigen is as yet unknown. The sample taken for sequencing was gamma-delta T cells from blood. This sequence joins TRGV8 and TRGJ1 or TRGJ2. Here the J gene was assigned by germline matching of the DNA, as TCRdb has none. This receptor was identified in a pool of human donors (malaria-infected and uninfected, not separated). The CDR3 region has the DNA TGTGCCACCTGGGACTTTAGAACTAAGAAACTCTTT. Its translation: CATWDFRTKKLF.